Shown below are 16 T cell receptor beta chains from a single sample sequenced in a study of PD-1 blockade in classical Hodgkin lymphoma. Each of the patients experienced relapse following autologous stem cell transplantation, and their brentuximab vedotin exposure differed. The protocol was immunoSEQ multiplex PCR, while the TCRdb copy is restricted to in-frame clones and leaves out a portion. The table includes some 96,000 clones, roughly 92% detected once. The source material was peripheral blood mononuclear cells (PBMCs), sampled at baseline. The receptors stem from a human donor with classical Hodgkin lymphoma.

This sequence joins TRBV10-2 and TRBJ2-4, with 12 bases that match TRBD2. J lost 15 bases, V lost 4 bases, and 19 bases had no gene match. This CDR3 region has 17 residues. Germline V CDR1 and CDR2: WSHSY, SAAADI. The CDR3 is CASSGGLAGLRGAERYF. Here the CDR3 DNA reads TGCGCCAGCAGTGGTGGACTAGCGGGACTCCGTGGGGCAGAACGGTACTTC.

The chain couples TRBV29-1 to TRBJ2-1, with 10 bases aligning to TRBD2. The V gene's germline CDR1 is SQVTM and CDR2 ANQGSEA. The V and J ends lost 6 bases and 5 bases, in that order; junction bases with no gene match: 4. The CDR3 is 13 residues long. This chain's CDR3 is CSVAGLADNEQFF. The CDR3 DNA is TGCAGCGTGGCCGGACTAGCGGACAATGAGCAGTTCTTC.

The CDR3 nucleotides are TGTGCCATCAGTGAGTCTCCGGACAGGGGGGATGACAATCAGCCCCAGCATTTT. Translation: CAISESPDRGDDNQPQHF. The V gene is TRBV10-3, the J gene TRBJ1-5, with 10 bases that match TRBD1. CDR3 size: 18 residues. Trimming at V came to 0 bases and at J to 3 bases, leaving 8 bases not matched to a gene. CDR1 and CDR2 (germline): ENHRY, SYGVKD.

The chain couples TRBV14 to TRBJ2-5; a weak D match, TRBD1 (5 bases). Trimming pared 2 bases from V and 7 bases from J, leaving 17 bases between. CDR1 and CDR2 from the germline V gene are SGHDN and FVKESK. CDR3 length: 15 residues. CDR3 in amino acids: CASSQRHGAAGTQYF. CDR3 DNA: TGTGCCAGCAGCCAACGGCATGGGGCCGCAGGGACCCAGTACTTC.

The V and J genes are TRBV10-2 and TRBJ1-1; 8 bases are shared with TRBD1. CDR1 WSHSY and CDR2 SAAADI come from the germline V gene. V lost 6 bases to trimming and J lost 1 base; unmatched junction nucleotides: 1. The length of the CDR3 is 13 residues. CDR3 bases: TGCGCCAGCAGAGGACAGGGGAACACTGAAGCTTTCTTT. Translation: CASRGQGNTEAFF.

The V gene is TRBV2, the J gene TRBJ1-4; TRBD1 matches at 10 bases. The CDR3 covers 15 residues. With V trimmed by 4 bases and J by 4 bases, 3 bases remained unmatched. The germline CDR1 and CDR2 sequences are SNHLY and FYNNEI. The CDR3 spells CASSGQGAGNEKLFF. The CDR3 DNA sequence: TGTGCCAGCAGTGGACAGGGGGCGGGTAATGAAAAACTGTTTTTT.

CDR3: CAWRAVPGAMRSRGYTF. DNA for the CDR3: TGTGCCTGGAGGGCCGTCCCGGGGGCCATGCGTTCGAGAGGCTACACCTTC. The genes are TRBV30 and TRBJ1-2, with D possibly matching TRBD1 (6 bases). Per germline, CDR1 GTSNPN and CDR2 SVGIG (reference sequence). Trimming left V 3 bases short and J 8 bases short, with 28 bases between. The CDR3 is made up of 17 amino acids.

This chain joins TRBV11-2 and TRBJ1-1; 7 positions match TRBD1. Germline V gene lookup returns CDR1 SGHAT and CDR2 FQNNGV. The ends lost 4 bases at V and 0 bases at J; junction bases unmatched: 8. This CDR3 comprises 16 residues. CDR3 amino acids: CASSSLTGTMNTEAFF. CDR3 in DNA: TGTGCCAGCAGCTCGCTGACAGGGACCATGAACACTGAAGCTTTCTTT.

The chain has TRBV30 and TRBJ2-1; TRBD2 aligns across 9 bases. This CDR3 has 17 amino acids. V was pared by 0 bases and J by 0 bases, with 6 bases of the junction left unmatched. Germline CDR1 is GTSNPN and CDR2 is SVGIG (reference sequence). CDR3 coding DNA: TGTGCCTGGAGTGTCGGGGCTAGCGGGACCTCCTACAATGAGCAGTTCTTC. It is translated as CAWSVGASGTSYNEQFF.

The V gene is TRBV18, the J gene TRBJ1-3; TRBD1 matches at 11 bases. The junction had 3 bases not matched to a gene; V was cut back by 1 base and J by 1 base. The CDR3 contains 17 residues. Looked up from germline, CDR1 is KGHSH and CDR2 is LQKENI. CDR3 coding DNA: TGTGCCAGCTCACCACTCGGACAGGGGGCATCTGGAAACACCATATATTTT. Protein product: CASSPLGQGASGNTIYF.

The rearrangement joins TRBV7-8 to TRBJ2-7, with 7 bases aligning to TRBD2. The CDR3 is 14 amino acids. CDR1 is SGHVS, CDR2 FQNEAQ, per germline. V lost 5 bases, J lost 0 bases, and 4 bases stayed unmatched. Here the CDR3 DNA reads TGTGCCAGCAGCCCGAGGACTAGCTCCTACGAGCAGTACTTC. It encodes CASSPRTSSYEQYF.

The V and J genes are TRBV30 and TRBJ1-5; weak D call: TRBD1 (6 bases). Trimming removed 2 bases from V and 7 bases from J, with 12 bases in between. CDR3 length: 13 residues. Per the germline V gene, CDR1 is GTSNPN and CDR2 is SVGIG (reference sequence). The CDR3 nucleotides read TGTGCCTGGAGTACAGGGTGGTACCAGCCCCAGCATTTT. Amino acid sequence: CAWSTGWYQPQHF.

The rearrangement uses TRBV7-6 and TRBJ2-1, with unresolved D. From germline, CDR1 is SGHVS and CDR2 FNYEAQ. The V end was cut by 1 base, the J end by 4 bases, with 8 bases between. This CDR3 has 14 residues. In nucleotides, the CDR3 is TGTGCCAGCAGCTTAGATCAGCTTTACAATGAGCAGTTCTTC. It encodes CASSLDQLYNEQFF.

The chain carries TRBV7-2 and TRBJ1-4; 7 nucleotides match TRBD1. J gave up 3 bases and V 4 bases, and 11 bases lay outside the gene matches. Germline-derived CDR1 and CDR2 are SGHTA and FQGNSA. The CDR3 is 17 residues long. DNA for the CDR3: TGTGCCAGCAGCTCAGGGGGAGGGGCAGGTCCTAATGAAAAACTGTTTTTT. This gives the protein CASSSGGGAGPNEKLFF.

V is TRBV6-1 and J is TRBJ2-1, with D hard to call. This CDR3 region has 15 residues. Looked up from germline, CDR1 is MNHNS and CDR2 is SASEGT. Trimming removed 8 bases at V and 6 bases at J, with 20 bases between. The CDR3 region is CASSREAMVSNEQFF. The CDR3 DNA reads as TGTGCCAGCTCCCGTGAGGCGATGGTCAGCAATGAGCAGTTCTTC.

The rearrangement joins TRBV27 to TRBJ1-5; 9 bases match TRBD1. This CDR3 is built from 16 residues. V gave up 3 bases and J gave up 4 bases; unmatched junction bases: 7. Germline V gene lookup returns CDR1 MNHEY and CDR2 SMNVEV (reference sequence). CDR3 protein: CASSLAGTGKNQPQHF. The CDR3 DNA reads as TGTGCCAGCAGTTTGGCGGGGACAGGGAAAAATCAGCCCCAGCATTTT.